This T cell receptor beta chain stems from a study of T cells after yellow fever vaccination. Study results and limitations: Peaking on day 5 versus 15, the secondary response was faster but weaker. Although most clonotypes did not, a small share appeared in both CD4 and CD8 compartments.

TCRdb reprocessed the 5' RACE reads via MiXCR and lists one record per CDR3 protein. The sample comprises about 320,000 distinct CDR3 sequences, around 10% of which are singletons, and less than 3.5% rests with the top ten. Only a few counts were recorded for this clonotype. Its antigen remains unknown. The sample consisted of CD4+ T cells sorted from PBMCs, taken 45 days after the yellow fever booster vaccination. This receptor was identified in a man aged 18 to 35 who received the YFV17D yellow fever vaccine.

The CDR3: CASSWRRGSTDTQYF. CDR3 coding DNA: TGTGCCAGCAGCTGGCGGCGGGGGAGCACAGATACGCAGTATTTT. The rearrangement uses TRBV7-2 and TRBJ2-3, with 7 nucleotides matching TRBD2. Germline-derived CDR1 and CDR2 are SGHTA and FQGNSA. This CDR3 has 15 residues. Trimming removed 4 bases from V and 0 bases from J; junction bases left unmatched: 4.